This entry describes one T cell receptor beta chain. The sample contains more than one DNA sequence encoding this CDR3. This entry belongs to a study of control samples from healthy donors and cancer patients. Trimming stripped 5 bases from V and 0 bases from J, with 5 bases between. The CDR3 runs 13 residues. Germline CDR1 reads SEHNR; CDR2 reads FQNEAQ (reference sequence). Profiled with immunoSEQ multiplex PCR; TCRdb holds only in-frame clones, not every one. Of approximately 37,000 clones in the sample, roughly nine tenths were seen once. The source is a woman in her forties or fifties in good health. The J gene is TRBJ1-5, the V gene TRBV7-9; no clear D gene. Sequenced input: blood. The CDR3 loop reads CASSRDSNQPQHF. The CDR3 coding sequence is TGTGCCAGCAGCCGCGATAGCAATCAGCCCCAGCATTTT.